The next 27 T cell receptor beta chains were all read from a single sample in a study of Graves' ophthalmopathy and Graves' hyperthyroidism. Scientists amplified the TCR beta CDR3 regions from RNA transcripts. The first round was an RT-PCR with HTBI primers, and the second round was a multiplex PCR. TCRdb used MiXCR to reprocess the multiplex PCR reads, holding one entry per CDR3 protein. The sample lists 350,000 to 400,000 distinct CDR3 sequences; 15% were seen once. Sequencing was performed on peripheral blood. The receptors shown here come from a woman younger than 30 with stable Graves' hyperthyroidism.

The sample holds many counts of this clonotype. This sequence joins TRBV20-1 and TRBJ2-5; D possibly matches TRBD1 or TRBD2 (5 bases each). V was pared by 6 bases and J by 1 base, with 15 bases between. This CDR3 has 14 amino acids. CDR1 is DFQATT, CDR2 SNEGSKA, per germline (reference sequence). The CDR3 region is CSAGRGVFQETQYF. DNA for the CDR3: TGCAGTGCGGGCAGAGGGGTTTTCCAAGAGACCCAGTACTTC.

With regard to this clonotype: At one of its ends the junction is not consistent with the germline gene, which may arise from a read error. The chain joins TRBV4-1 to TRBJ1-6; the D gene is possibly TRBD1 (6 bases). The CDR3 extends over 19 amino acids. The germline gives CDR1 MGHRA, CDR2 YSYEKL. The CDR3 loop is CASSQDWDTGSSYNSPPHF. CDR3 nucleotide sequence: TGCGCCAGCAGCCAAGACTGGGATACAGGGAGCTCCTATAATTCACCCCCCCACTTT.

The chain carries TRBV7-3 and TRBJ1-6, with 9 bases lining up with TRBD1. Germline-derived CDR1 and CDR2 are SGHTA and FQGTGA. J was trimmed by 10 bases and V by 2 bases; bases with no gene match: 6. The CDR3 has 15 amino acids. CDR3 bases: TGTGCCAGCAGCTTATACGGGACAGGGCGGTCACCCCTCCACTTT. It codes for CASSLYGTGRSPLHF.

The chain uses TRBV11-1 and TRBJ1-2; D unclear. Per the germline V gene, CDR1 is SGHAT and CDR2 is FQDESV (reference sequence). The CDR3 loop spans 16 amino acids. The V end lost 8 bases, the J end lost 2 bases, and 21 bases lay between the germline ends. This chain's CDR3 is CASSNFRGPSNYGYTF. CDR3 sequence (DNA): TGTGCCAGCTCGAATTTCCGAGGACCGTCAAACTATGGCTACACCTTC.

This clonotype has a handful of counts. The chain is built from TRBV11-3 and TRBJ1-1; D might be TRBD1 (6 bases). This CDR3 is built from 15 residues. CDR1 and CDR2 from the germline V gene are SGHNT and YENEEA. V was clipped by 5 bases and J by 5 bases, with 18 bases between them. The CDR3, as DNA: TGTGCCAGCAGCCCATACAGGGTTAAGACGACTGAAGCTTTCTTT. This encodes CASSPYRVKTTEAFF. Combining the CDR3 with reference TRBV11-3 and TRBJ1-1 gives the whole variable domain EAGVVQSPRYKIIEKKQPVAFWCNPISGHNTLYWYLQNLGQGPELLIRYENEEAVDDSQLPKDRFSAERLKGVDSTLKIQPAELGDSAVYLCASSPYRVKTTEAFFGQGTRLTVV.

This clonotype was detected many times. The V and J genes are TRBV20-1 and TRBJ2-4; TRBD1 or TRBD2 may be the D gene (7 bases each). There are 14 residues in the CDR3. Germline V gene data show CDR1 as DFQATT and CDR2 as SNEGSKA (reference sequence). V lost 5 bases and J 9 bases, leaving 20 bases between the germline ends. The CDR3 protein is CSAWGQGGRIIQYF. For the CDR3, the DNA is TGCAGTGCTTGGGGCCAGGGGGGGCGGATCATTCAGTACTTC.

This clonotype was observed a few times. One end of the junction is discordant with germline, which a read error may explain. The chain uses TRBV19 and TRBJ2-2; D uncertain. The CDR3 runs 14 residues. CDR1 is LNHDA, CDR2 SQIVND, per germline (reference sequence). The CDR3 DNA sequence: TGTGCCAGTAGTATTAGCCCGAACGCCGGGGAGCTGTTTTTT. Its protein is CASSISPNAGELFF.

The sample holds a few counts of this clonotype. The V and J genes are TRBV12-3 or TRBV12-4 and TRBJ1-5, with 7 nucleotides matching TRBD1. The CDR3 is 15 residues long. The J segment lost 7 bases and the V segment lost 0 bases, leaving 6 bases of the junction unmatched. The CDR3 reads CASSLAQGERQPQHF. In DNA form, the CDR3 reads TGTGCCAGCAGTTTAGCGCAGGGGGAAAGGCAGCCCCAGCATTTT.

The chain links TRBV20-1 to TRBJ2-2; 8 bases are a match to TRBD2. The ends lost 3 bases at V and 4 bases at J; junction bases unmatched: 7. The CDR3 covers 15 residues. Germline V CDR1 and CDR2: DFQATT, SNEGSKA (reference sequence). CDR3 residues: CSASVAGGRTGELFF. The CDR3 nucleotides read TGCAGTGCTAGTGTGGCGGGAGGACGCACCGGGGAGCTGTTTTTT.

Many counts were recorded for this clonotype. V gene TRBV7-8 combines with J gene TRBJ1-1; D is possibly TRBD1 (5 bases). Trimming pared 4 bases from V and 4 bases from J, leaving 16 bases between. The CDR3 is 15 amino acids. Germline-derived CDR1 and CDR2 are SGHVS and FQNEAQ. CDR3 in DNA: TGTGCCAGCAGCTCCTACGGTGGGCAGGGCACTGAAGCTTTCTTT. This translates into CASSSYGGQGTEAFF.

At least ten counts were recorded for this clonotype. The CDR3 here is CASSSLSGVGHGYTF. The CDR3 coding sequence is TGTGCCAGCAGCTCTTTAAGCGGTGTTGGGCATGGCTACACCTTC. V gene TRBV11-2 combines with J gene TRBJ1-2; no definite D call. Between the trimmed V and J ends, which lost 4 bases and 6 bases, there was a span of 18 bases. Germline V gene sequence: CDR1 SGHAT, CDR2 FQNNGV. CDR3 length equals 15 residues.

CDR3 in DNA: TGTGCCAGCAGTAAAGGAATGCCCTCTGGAAACACCATATATTTT. Its translation is CASSKGMPSGNTIYF. V gene TRBV6-1 combines with J gene TRBJ1-3; D unresolved. V was shortened by 5 bases and J by 0 bases, with 11 bases between the two germline ends. The V gene's germline CDR1 is MNHNS and CDR2 SASEGT. There are 15 residues in the CDR3.

Remarks on this clonotype: A much larger clone differs by one base, so this may be a read error. The chain joins TRBV5-1 to TRBJ1-6, with D possibly matching TRBD1 (6 bases). The length of the CDR3 is 14 residues. Germline CDR1 and CDR2: SGHRS and YFSETQ. CDR3 sequence: CSSSWAGGDSPLHF. CDR3 coding DNA: TGCTCCAGCAGCTGGGCGGGGGGCGATTCACCCCTCCACTTT.

This clonotype was seen ten or more times. The chain has TRBV7-2 and TRBJ1-3; maybe TRBD1 (6 bases). Germline assignment: CDR1 SGHTA and CDR2 FQGNSA. The CDR3 is made up of 16 amino acids. The V gene lost 5 bases and the J gene lost 0 bases, with 14 bases spanning the gap. In DNA form, the CDR3 reads TGTGCCAGCAGCGGGGGGCAGCTAAACTCTGGAAACACCATATATTTT. Its protein is CASSGGQLNSGNTIYF.

There are many counts of this clonotype. The rearrangement links TRBV19 to TRBJ1-1; D gene unclear. With 5 bases removed from V and 6 bases from J, the gap between germline ends came to 10 bases. CDR3 size: 12 residues. Germline assignment: CDR1 LNHDA and CDR2 SQIVND (reference sequence). The CDR3 loop is CASSVQTAEAFF. In DNA form, the CDR3 reads TGTGCCAGTAGTGTTCAAACGGCTGAAGCTTTCTTT.

Ten or more counts support this clonotype. An end of the junction does not agree with germline; a read error may underlie this. The chain joins TRBV6-4 to TRBJ1-1; 10 bases are shared with TRBD1. The germline gives CDR1 MRHNA, CDR2 SNTAGT. There are 19 residues in the CDR3. DNA of the CDR3: TGTGCCAGCAGAGACTTATCGCGCGACAGGGGGCGAGAGAACACTGAAGCTTTCTTT. Its translation is CASRDLSRDRGRENTEAFF.

This clonotype was observed a few times. V gene TRBV18 combines with J gene TRBJ2-7; 8 nucleotides agree with TRBD1. Germline V gives CDR1 KGHSH, CDR2 LQKENI. The CDR3 length is 17 residues. V gave up 0 bases and J gave up 2 bases; unmatched junction bases: 9. The CDR3 coding sequence is TGTGCCAGCTCACCACCGGTGGCAGGGGGCACAACCTACGAGCAGTACTTC. Its translation is CASSPPVAGGTTYEQYF.

This clonotype was found many times. The J gene is TRBJ1-1, the V gene TRBV7-9; D is ambiguous. This CDR3 comprises 15 residues. Per germline, CDR1 SEHNR and CDR2 FQNEAQ (reference sequence). The V end lost 1 base, the J end lost 5 bases, and 14 bases lay between the germline ends. CDR3 DNA sequence: TGTGCCAGCAGCTTAGGAAGTCCCACCGAAACTGAAGCTTTCTTT. Amino acid sequence: CASSLGSPTETEAFF.

V gene TRBV6-5 combines with J gene TRBJ1-1, with D unclear. The ends were cut back, 0 bases at V and 0 bases at J, with 11 bases in the middle. CDR1 MNHEY and CDR2 SVGAGI come from the germline V gene. The CDR3 loop spans 16 amino acids. CDR3 region: CASSYSSGAVNTEAFF. CDR3 DNA sequence: TGTGCCAGCAGTTACTCGAGCGGCGCGGTGAACACTGAAGCTTTCTTT.

This clonotype appeared many times. The V and J genes are TRBV6-5 and TRBJ2-6; D might be TRBD1 or TRBD2, each matching 5 bases. This CDR3 spans 14 amino acids. With 2 bases removed from V and 4 bases from J, the gap between germline ends came to 6 bases. Germline CDR1 and CDR2: MNHEY and SVGAGI. Here the CDR3 reads CASSYGGGANVLTF. The CDR3 region has the DNA TGTGCCAGCAGTTACGGGGGAGGGGCCAACGTCCTGACTTTC.

The chain joins TRBV12-3 or TRBV12-4 to TRBJ2-6; D is undetermined. The CDR3 has 12 amino acids. V was trimmed by 8 bases and J by 4 bases, leaving 6 bases between them. CDR3 protein: CASQVGANVLTF. CDR3 coding DNA: TGTGCCAGCCAGGTGGGGGCCAACGTCCTGACTTTC.

Many counts were recorded for this clonotype. The V call is TRBV19, the J call TRBJ1-4, with D possibly matching TRBD1 (5 bases). V gave up 1 base and J gave up 9 bases, with 24 bases separating them. The CDR3 covers 18 residues. CDR1 is LNHDA, CDR2 SQIVND, per germline (reference sequence). CDR3 sequence reads: CASSIASPKVRGTQKLFF. In DNA, the CDR3 is TGTGCCAGTAGTATAGCCAGCCCGAAGGTTCGGGGCACCCAAAAACTGTTTTTT.

As DNA, the CDR3 is TGTGCCAGCAGTTTAGGTGTTGGGGCTAGCGGGAGTCTCCACGAGCAGTACTTC. Amino acid sequence: CASSLGVGASGSLHEQYF. The chain uses TRBV12-3 or TRBV12-4 and TRBJ2-7; 10 nucleotides align to TRBD2. CDR3 size: 18 residues. The V gene end was trimmed by 1 base and the J gene end by 5 bases; junction bases not matched to a gene: 14.

The table lists this clonotype with many counts. The V and J genes are TRBV11-2 and TRBJ1-1; perhaps TRBD1 as D (5 bases). The CDR3 has 15 residues. The germline V gene has CDR1 SGHAT and CDR2 FQNNGV. Trimming took 1 base from V and 1 from J, leaving 10 bases between them. This chain's CDR3 is CASSLVWGTNTEAFF. DNA of the CDR3: TGTGCCAGCAGCTTAGTATGGGGGACGAACACTGAAGCTTTCTTT.

The table lists this clonotype with many counts. The rearrangement uses TRBV6-5 and TRBJ2-7, with TRBD1 identical over 7 bases. The CDR3 runs to 15 residues. CDR1 is MNHEY, CDR2 SVGAGI, per germline. Trimming took 2 bases from V and 4 from J; bases not matched to a gene: 8. CDR3 sequence (DNA): TGTGCCAGCAGTTACGGACAGCCAGGGGGATACGAGCAGTACTTC. It specifies CASSYGQPGGYEQYF.

The sample holds many counts of this clonotype. The V gene is TRBV6-5, the J gene TRBJ1-5, with TRBD1 identical over 7 bases. This CDR3 contains 15 residues. J lost 4 bases, V lost 6 bases, and 9 bases had no gene match. Looked up from germline, CDR1 is MNHEY and CDR2 is SVGAGI. Written as DNA, the CDR3 is TGTGCCAGCAGACTCGACAGGGCAGAAAATCAGCCCCAGCATTTT. It is translated as CASRLDRAENQPQHF.

This clonotype was observed at least ten times. The chain joins TRBV29-1 to TRBJ1-2; D gene uncertain. Looked up from germline, CDR1 is SQVTM and CDR2 is ANQGSEA. The V end lost 3 bases, the J end lost 6 bases, and 11 bases lay between the germline ends. CDR3 length: 12 amino acids. This chain's CDR3 is CSVDSPRNGYTF. CDR3 DNA sequence: TGCAGCGTTGATAGCCCAAGAAATGGCTACACCTTC.